These 21 T cell receptor beta chains share one sample of origin, sequenced in a study of cytomegalovirus exposure and HLA in healthy donors. PCR used 60 Vbeta primers and 13 Jbeta primers. Clones were sequenced by immunoSEQ multiplex PCR, and TCRdb holds only the in-frame ones, with some missing. The table includes roughly 120,000 clones, around four fifths detected once. The sample consisted of PBMCs. Receptor source: a woman aged 55-69 years in good health and CMV-seropositive.

J is TRBJ1-1 and V is TRBV2; 7 bases line up with TRBD1. The CDR3 is made up of 13 amino acids. Trimming at V came to 6 bases and at J to 5 bases, leaving 6 bases not matched to a gene. The germline V gene encodes CDR1 SNHLY and CDR2 FYNNEI. In DNA, the CDR3 is TGTGCCAGCAGCAAGACAGGGAAAACTGAAGCTTTCTTT. Translating gives CASSKTGKTEAFF.

The chain combines TRBV7-9 with TRBJ2-1, with D possibly TRBD1 on 5 matching bases. This CDR3 has 14 amino acids. From germline, CDR1 is SEHNR and CDR2 FQNEAQ (reference sequence). Deletions cut 1 base from V and 8 bases from J, with 12 bases between. The CDR3 DNA reads as TGTGCCAGCAGCTTAGTTTCAGGGTTGGATGAGCAGTTCTTC. It yields the protein CASSLVSGLDEQFF.

This chain connects TRBV5-1 to TRBJ2-5; 12 bases fit TRBD2. V lost 4 bases to trimming and J lost 5 bases; unmatched junction nucleotides: 6. Per germline, CDR1 SGHRS and CDR2 YFSETQ. This CDR3 spans 15 amino acids. The CDR3 nucleotides read TGCGCCAGCAGCCGATGGACTAGCGGGACTGAGACCCAGTACTTC. Translated: CASSRWTSGTETQYF.

CDR3 coding DNA: TGTGCCAGCAGCTTAGGGTACGGGAACACTGAAGCTTTCTTT. Protein sequence: CASSLGYGNTEAFF. The chain joins TRBV7-6 to TRBJ1-1; D unclear. V was shortened by 1 base and J by 1 base, with 7 bases between the two germline ends. The CDR3 contains 14 residues. Germline CDR1 and CDR2: SGHVS and FNYEAQ.

This sequence joins TRBV6-6 and TRBJ1-5; possibly TRBD1 for D (6 bases). The V end was cut by 0 bases, the J end by 5 bases, with 8 bases between. The CDR3 spans 14 residues. CDR1 and CDR2 (germline): MNHNY, SVGAGI (reference sequence). The CDR3 reads CASSYSGGHQPQHF. CDR3 DNA: TGTGCCAGCAGTTACTCGGGGGGGCATCAGCCCCAGCATTTT.

CDR3 sequence (DNA): TGTGCCAGCAGCGCCGGAGGGGTCAGCTCCTACAATGAGCAGTTCTTC. Translating gives CASSAGGVSSYNEQFF. The chain couples TRBV9 to TRBJ2-1, with D tentatively TRBD2 (6 bases). Trimming stripped 3 bases from V and 0 bases from J, with 13 bases between. CDR3 length: 16 amino acids. The germline V gene encodes CDR1 SGDLS and CDR2 YYNGEE.

The chain combines TRBV19 with TRBJ2-1; the match to TRBD2 covers 10 bases. Trimming cost V 4 bases and J 2 bases; bases outside gene matches: 8. Looked up from germline, CDR1 is LNHDA and CDR2 is SQIVND (reference sequence). The CDR3 has 17 residues. CDR3 nucleotide sequence: TGTGCCAGTAGTAGCCCGCATCTAGCGGGAGCCTACAATGAGCAGTTCTTC. Its protein product is CASSSPHLAGAYNEQFF.

J is TRBJ1-2 and V is TRBV19, with 9 bases lining up with TRBD1. The germline gives CDR1 LNHDA, CDR2 SQIVND (reference sequence). This CDR3 comprises 14 residues. V was clipped by 7 bases and J by 2 bases; unmatched bases: 5. The CDR3 here is CASNRDRENYGYTF. CDR3 nucleotides: TGTGCCAGTAACCGGGACAGGGAAAACTATGGCTACACCTTC.

The chain has TRBV10-1 and TRBJ2-7; D gene unclear. Trimming took off 6 bases at V and 9 bases at J, with 18 bases between the two ends. Germline V gives CDR1 WNHNN, CDR2 SYGVQD (reference sequence). This CDR3 comprises 13 residues. For the CDR3, the DNA is TGCGCCAGCAGGGCCTCGGGTGACTCCCCGCAGTACTTC. Encoded protein: CASRASGDSPQYF.

This clone was recorded only once. The genes are TRBV6-5 and TRBJ1-1; 7 nucleotides agree with TRBD1. V shed 2 bases, J shed 6 bases, and the junction held 9 bases outside the gene matches. Per germline, CDR1 MNHEY and CDR2 SVGAGI. The length of the CDR3 is 15 residues. CDR3 in amino acids: CASSYLPGTAPEAFF. CDR3 coding DNA: TGTGCCAGCAGTTACCTACCTGGGACAGCGCCTGAAGCTTTCTTT.

This clone was seen just once. The junction does not match germline at one end; this may be a read error. The CDR3 is CARSSGTGGYTEAFF. DNA for the CDR3: TGTGCCCGCAGTTCGGGGACAGGGGGATACACTGAAGCTTTCTTT. This chain uses TRBV27 with TRBJ1-1, with TRBD1 identical over 11 bases. Germline V CDR1 and CDR2: MNHEY, SMNVEV (reference sequence). The length of the CDR3 is 15 residues.

The chain joins TRBV7-8 to TRBJ2-7; no clear D. The length of the CDR3 is 13 residues. CDR1 is SGHVS, CDR2 FQNEAQ, per germline. V was shortened by 5 bases and J by 2 bases, with 10 bases between the two germline ends. CDR3 region: CASSPRWTYEQYF. The CDR3 nucleotides are TGTGCCAGCAGCCCGCGGTGGACCTACGAGCAGTACTTC.

The chain uses TRBV19 and TRBJ2-7; 10 positions match TRBD2. Germline loops: CDR1 LNHDA, CDR2 SQIVND (reference sequence). This CDR3 spans 16 amino acids. V shed 4 bases, J shed 0 bases, and the junction held 6 bases outside the gene matches. In DNA form, the CDR3 reads TGTGCCAGTAGTACCCTACTAGCGGGAAGCTCCTACGAGCAGTACTTC. Protein product: CASSTLLAGSSYEQYF.

The chain is built from TRBV5-1 and TRBJ2-1, with 16 positions matching TRBD2. V trimming: 0 bases; J trimming: 3 bases; junction bases outside the gene matches: 15. The CDR3 extends over 22 amino acids. The germline V gene has CDR1 SGHRS and CDR2 YFSETQ. This chain's CDR3 is CASSLVGNRGTSGRAVYNEQFF. The CDR3 nucleotides are TGCGCCAGCAGCTTGGTCGGGAACAGGGGGACTAGCGGGAGGGCAGTCTACAATGAGCAGTTCTTC.

The rearrangement uses TRBV6-5 and TRBJ2-2; TRBD2 is a possible D gene (6 bases). The germline V and J ends were trimmed by 8 bases and 1 base, with 14 bases remaining between them. This CDR3 is built from 15 residues. CDR1 MNHEY and CDR2 SVGAGI come from the germline V gene. The CDR3 loop is CASAPGTLNTGELFF. The CDR3 nucleotides are TGTGCCAGCGCCCCCGGGACTCTGAACACCGGGGAGCTGTTTTTT.

The chain has TRBV7-6 and TRBJ2-7; TRBD2 aligns across 15 bases. Germline V CDR1 and CDR2: SGHVS, FNYEAQ. The CDR3 runs 20 residues. After removal of 1 base from V and 1 base from J, the junction contained 11 bases not matched to a gene. In DNA form, the CDR3 reads TGTGCCAGCAGCTTAGAGGCCGGACTAGCGGGAGGGCCACCTTCCTACGAGCAGTACTTC. Translation gives CASSLEAGLAGGPPSYEQYF.

The CDR3 sequence is CGSQGANVLTF. DNA of the CDR3: TGTGGTTCCCAAGGGGCCAACGTCCTGACTTTC. The rearrangement links TRBV28 to TRBJ2-6; no definite D call. The length of the CDR3 is 11 residues. Per germline, CDR1 MDHEN and CDR2 SYDVKM.

This clone turned up a few times. The chain couples TRBV23-1 to TRBJ1-4, with 8 bases matching TRBD1. TRBV23-1 belongs to the ORF category, with a function that is uncertain. This CDR3 is 14 amino acids long. Unmatched junction bases numbered 2, after V lost 2 bases and J lost 6 bases. CDR3 nucleotides: TGCGCCAGCAGTCAAAGGACAGGGTATGAAAAACTGTTTTTT. This gives the protein CASSQRTGYEKLFF.

This clone was counted between two and nine times. This chain uses TRBV19 with TRBJ1-1; the D is unclear. The germline V gene has CDR1 LNHDA and CDR2 SQIVND (reference sequence). V shed 6 bases and J shed 0 bases, with 5 bases lying between them. The length of the CDR3 is 12 residues. The CDR3 DNA reads as TGTGCCAGTAGCCCAGTGAACACTGAAGCTTTCTTT. It is translated as CASSPVNTEAFF.

The V gene is TRBV7-3, the J gene TRBJ2-5, with 7 positions matching TRBD1. Germline assignment: CDR1 SGHTA and CDR2 FQGTGA. J gave up 5 bases and V 5 bases, and 8 bases lay outside the gene matches. The CDR3 consists of 14 residues. The CDR3 DNA sequence: TGTGCCAGCAGCGCGACAGGGTCTGGGGAGACCCAGTACTTC. Its translation is CASSATGSGETQYF.

V is TRBV11-2 and J is TRBJ1-5, with 9 bases fitting TRBD1. V lost 5 bases, J lost 7 bases, and 6 bases stayed unmatched. Germline CDR1 SGHAT, CDR2 FQNNGV. CDR3 size: 14 residues. CDR3 bases: TGTGCCAGCAGCGGAGGCGACAGGGGGCAGCCCCAGCATTTT. Translated: CASSGGDRGQPQHF.